The clone carrying this T cell receptor beta chain showed up just once. Its antigen is still unknown. This CDR3 contains 14 residues. Germline V gives CDR1 SGHRS, CDR2 YFSETQ. Trimming cost V 0 bases and J 5 bases, with 11 bases left between them. The method was immunoSEQ multiplex PCR; TCRdb's version includes in-frame clones alone and lacks a portion of them. The sample lists tens of thousands of clones, approximately 83% occurring once. This sample was included in a study of T cell responses to AZD1222 COVID-19 vaccine. About the study: Second doses that came at about 4 or about 12 weeks were put together. Findings and limits, study-wide: Within unmutated variant regions lay the reported targets of nearly half of spike-specific TCRs. Spike-specific TCRs gained breadth and depth after people received two AZD1222 doses. Just 5 or 6 AZD1222 recipients tested seropositive at baseline.

Specimen: peripheral blood, collected on day 0 of AZD1222 vaccination. This chain connects TRBV5-1 to TRBJ1-2; D is unclear. This TCR came from an adult in good health. The CDR3 loop reads CASSLASGGYGYTF. In DNA form, the CDR3 reads TGCGCCAGCAGCTTGGCCTCGGGCGGATATGGCTACACCTTC.